Detailed here is one TCR beta chain. Its specificity is unknown. CDR1 and CDR2 (germline): MNHEY, SVGAGI. The V gene end was trimmed by 8 bases and the J gene end by 4 bases; junction bases not matched to a gene: 5. CDR3 length equals 14 residues. For the second PCR, which ran for 7 to 11 cycles, a sample-barcoded 5' primer and a J-beta primer mix were used. Individual samples furnished no less than 3 million CDR3-containing paired-end reads apiece. TCRdb re-analysed the 5' RACE reads in MiXCR, keeping a single row per CDR3 protein. This table has 550,000 to 600,000 distinct CDR3 sequences, more than 45% appearing once. The data were obtained in a study of blood T cells in healthy people across ages. Extraction yielded at least 6 micrograms of total RNA per sample. Study results and limitations: There was a strong correlation between TCR beta diversity and naive T cell percentage.

Sequenced: blood. The chain combines TRBV6-5 with TRBJ1-5; 10 nucleotides align to TRBD1. This TCR was recovered from a man at least 80 years old in good health. The CDR3 region has the DNA TGTGCCAGCGGGGACAGGGGAATGAATCAGCCCCAGCATTTT. Its translation: CASGDRGMNQPQHF.